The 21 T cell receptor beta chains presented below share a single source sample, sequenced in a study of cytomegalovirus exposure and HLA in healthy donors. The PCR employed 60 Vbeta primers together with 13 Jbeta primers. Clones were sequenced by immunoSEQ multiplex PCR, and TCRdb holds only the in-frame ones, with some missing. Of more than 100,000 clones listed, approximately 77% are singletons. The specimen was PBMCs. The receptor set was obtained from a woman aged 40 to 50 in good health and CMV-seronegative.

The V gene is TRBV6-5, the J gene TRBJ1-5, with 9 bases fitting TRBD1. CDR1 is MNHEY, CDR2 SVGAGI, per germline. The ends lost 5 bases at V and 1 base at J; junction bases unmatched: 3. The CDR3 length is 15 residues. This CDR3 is CASSRDRASNQPQHF. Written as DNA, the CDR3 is TGTGCCAGCAGTCGGGACAGGGCGAGCAATCAGCCCCAGCATTTT.

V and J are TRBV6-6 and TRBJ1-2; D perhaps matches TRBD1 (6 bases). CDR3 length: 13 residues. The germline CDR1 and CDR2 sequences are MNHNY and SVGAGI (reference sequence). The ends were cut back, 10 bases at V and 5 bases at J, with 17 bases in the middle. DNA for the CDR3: TGTGCCAACACCAGGGGAAAGGGGTATGGCTACACCTTC. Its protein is CANTRGKGYGYTF.

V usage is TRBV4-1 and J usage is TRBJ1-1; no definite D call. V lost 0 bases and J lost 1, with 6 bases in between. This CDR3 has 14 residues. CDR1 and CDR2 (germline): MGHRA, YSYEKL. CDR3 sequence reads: CASSQDSKNTEAFF. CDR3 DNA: TGCGCCAGCAGCCAAGACAGTAAGAACACTGAAGCTTTCTTT.

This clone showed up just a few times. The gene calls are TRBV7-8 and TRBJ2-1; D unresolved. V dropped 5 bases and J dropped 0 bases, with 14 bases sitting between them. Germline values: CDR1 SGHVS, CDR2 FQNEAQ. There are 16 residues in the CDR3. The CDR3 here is CASSQQYGGSYNEQFF. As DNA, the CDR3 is TGTGCCAGCAGCCAGCAGTACGGCGGCTCCTACAATGAGCAGTTCTTC.

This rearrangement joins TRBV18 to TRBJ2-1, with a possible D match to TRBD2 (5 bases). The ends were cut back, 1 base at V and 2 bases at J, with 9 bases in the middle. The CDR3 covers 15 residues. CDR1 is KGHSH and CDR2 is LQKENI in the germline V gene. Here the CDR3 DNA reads TGTGCCAGCTCACCACAGGCCGGGACCTACAATGAGCAGTTCTTC. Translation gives CASSPQAGTYNEQFF. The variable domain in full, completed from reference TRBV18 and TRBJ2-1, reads NAGVMQNPRHLVRRRGQEARLRCSPMKGHSHVYWYRQLPEEGLKFMVYLQKENIIDESGMPKERFSAEFPKEGPSILRIQQVVRGDSAAYFCASSPQAGTYNEQFFGPGTRLTVL.

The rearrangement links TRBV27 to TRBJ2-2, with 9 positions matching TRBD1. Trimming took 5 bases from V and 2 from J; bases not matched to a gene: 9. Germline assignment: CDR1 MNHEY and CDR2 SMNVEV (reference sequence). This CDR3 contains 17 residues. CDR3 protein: CASSARQGVVNTGELFF. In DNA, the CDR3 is TGTGCCAGCAGTGCCAGACAGGGGGTGGTAAACACCGGGGAGCTGTTTTTT.

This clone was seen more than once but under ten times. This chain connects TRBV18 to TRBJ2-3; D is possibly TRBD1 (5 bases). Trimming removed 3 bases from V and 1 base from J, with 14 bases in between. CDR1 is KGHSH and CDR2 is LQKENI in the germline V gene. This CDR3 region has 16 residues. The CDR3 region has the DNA TGTGCCAGCTCACCTTCCATGACAGTCCGCACAGATACGCAGTATTTT. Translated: CASSPSMTVRTDTQYF.

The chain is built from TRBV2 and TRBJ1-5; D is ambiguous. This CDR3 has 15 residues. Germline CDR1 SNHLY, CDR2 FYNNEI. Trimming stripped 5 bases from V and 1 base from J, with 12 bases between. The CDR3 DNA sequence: TGTGCCAGCAGTTCACTACCTAACAGCAATCAGCCCCAGCATTTT. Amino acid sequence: CASSSLPNSNQPQHF.

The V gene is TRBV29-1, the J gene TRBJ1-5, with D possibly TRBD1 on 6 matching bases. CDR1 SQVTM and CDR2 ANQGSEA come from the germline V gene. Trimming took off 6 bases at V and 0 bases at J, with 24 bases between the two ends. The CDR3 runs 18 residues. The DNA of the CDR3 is TGCAGCGTCCGCTTTTCCGGGACACGGGCCTATAGCAATCAGCCCCAGCATTTT. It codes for CSVRFSGTRAYSNQPQHF.

In DNA, the CDR3 is TGCGCCAGCAGCCCCCTAGGGGGCTCCTACAATGAGCAGTTCTTC. Protein sequence: CASSPLGGSYNEQFF. This chain uses TRBV4-1 with TRBJ2-1; D is possibly TRBD1 (6 bases). Deletions cut 4 bases from V and 0 bases from J, with 10 bases between. The CDR3 is made up of 15 amino acids. Germline V lookup: CDR1 MGHRA, CDR2 YSYEKL.

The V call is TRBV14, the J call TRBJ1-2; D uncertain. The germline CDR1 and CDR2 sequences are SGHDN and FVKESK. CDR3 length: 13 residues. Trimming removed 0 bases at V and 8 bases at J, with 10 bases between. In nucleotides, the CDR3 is TGTGCCAGCAGCCAAGATCTATGGAGAGGCTACACCTTC. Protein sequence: CASSQDLWRGYTF.

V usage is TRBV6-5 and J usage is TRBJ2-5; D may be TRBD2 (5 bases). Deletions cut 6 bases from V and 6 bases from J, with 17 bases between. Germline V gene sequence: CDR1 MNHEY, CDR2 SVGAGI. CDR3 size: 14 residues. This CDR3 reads CASSSPGGLKTQYF. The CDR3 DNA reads TGTGCCAGCAGCTCCCCTGGCGGGTTAAAGACCCAGTACTTC.

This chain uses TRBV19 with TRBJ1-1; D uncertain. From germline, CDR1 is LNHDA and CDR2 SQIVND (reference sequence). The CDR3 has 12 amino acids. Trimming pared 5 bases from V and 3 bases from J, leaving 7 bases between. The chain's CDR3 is CASSGRYTEAFF. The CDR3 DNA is TGTGCCAGTAGTGGCAGATACACTGAAGCTTTCTTT. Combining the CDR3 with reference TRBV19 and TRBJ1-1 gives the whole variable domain DGGITQSPKYLFRKEGQNVTLSCEQNLNHDAMYWYRQDPGQGLRLIYYSQIVNDFQKGDIAEGYSVSREKKESFPLTVTSAQKNPTAFYLCASSGRYTEAFFGQGTRLTVV.

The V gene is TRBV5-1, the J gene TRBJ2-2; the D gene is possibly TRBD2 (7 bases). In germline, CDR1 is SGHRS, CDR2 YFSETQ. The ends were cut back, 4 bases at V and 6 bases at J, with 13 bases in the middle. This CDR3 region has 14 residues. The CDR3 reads CASSRGGAPGELFF. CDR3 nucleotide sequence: TGCGCCAGCAGCCGTGGGGGGGCTCCCGGGGAGCTGTTTTTT.

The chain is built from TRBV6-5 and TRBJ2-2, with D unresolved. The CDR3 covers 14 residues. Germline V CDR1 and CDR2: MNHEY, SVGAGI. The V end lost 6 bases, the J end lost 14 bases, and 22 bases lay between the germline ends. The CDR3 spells CASRKFGAASLLFF. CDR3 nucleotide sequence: TGTGCCAGCAGGAAGTTCGGCGCGGCGTCCTTACTGTTTTTT.

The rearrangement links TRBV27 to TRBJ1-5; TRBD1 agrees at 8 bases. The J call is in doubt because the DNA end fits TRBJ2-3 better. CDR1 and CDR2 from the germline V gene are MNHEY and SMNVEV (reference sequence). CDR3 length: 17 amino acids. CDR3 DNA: TGTGCCAGCAGTACACTGACAGGGGTCGTTGGCAATCAGCCCCAGTATTTT. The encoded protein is CASSTLTGVVGNQPQYF.

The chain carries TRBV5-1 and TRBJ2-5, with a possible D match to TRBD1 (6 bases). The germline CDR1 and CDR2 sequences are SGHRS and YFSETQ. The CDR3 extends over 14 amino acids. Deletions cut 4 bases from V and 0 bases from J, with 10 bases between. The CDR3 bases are TGCGCCAGCAGCACTGGACAGCACCAAGAGACCCAGTACTTC. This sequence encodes CASSTGQHQETQYF.

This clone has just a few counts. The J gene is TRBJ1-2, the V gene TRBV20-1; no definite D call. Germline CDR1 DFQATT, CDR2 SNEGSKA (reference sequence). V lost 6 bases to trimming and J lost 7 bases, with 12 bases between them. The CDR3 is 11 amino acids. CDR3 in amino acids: CSAPAGGGYTF. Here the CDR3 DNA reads TGCAGTGCCCCCGCGGGAGGTGGCTACACCTTC.

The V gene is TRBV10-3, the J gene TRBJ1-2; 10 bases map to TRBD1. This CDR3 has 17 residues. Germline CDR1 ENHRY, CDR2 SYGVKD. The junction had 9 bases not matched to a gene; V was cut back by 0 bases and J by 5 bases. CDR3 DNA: TGTGCCATCAGTGAGTCTGGGGGGACAGGGGCGCATTATGGCTACACCTTC. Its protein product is CAISESGGTGAHYGYTF.

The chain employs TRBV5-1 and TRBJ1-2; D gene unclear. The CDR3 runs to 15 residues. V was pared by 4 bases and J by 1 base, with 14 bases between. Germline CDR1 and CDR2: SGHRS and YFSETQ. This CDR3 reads CASSNARSDNYGYTF. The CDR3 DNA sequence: TGCGCCAGCAGCAATGCCAGGTCTGATAACTATGGCTACACCTTC.

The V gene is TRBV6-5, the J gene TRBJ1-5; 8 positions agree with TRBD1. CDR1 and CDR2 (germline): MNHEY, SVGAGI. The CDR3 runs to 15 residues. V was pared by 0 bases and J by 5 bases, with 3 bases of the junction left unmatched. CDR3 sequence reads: CASSYSNRGDQPQHF. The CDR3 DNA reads TGTGCCAGCAGTTACTCGAACAGGGGGGATCAGCCCCAGCATTTT.